This TCR beta chain was profiled in a study of T-cell memory formation after mild COVID-19. At the level of the study: Clusters were largely donor specific. Study results and caveats: The pre-infection memory compartment contained some responding clones, suggesting cross-reactive memory joined. Mainly in CM and EM were contracting CD4+ clones; CD8+ were in EMRA.

This clonotype was counted a few times. The antigen remains unidentified. TCR alpha and TCR beta cDNA libraries with sample barcodes and UMIs came from 5'RACE using constant-segment primers. TCRdb re-derived calls from the 5' RACE reads in MiXCR, one entry per CDR3 protein. The sample records 250,000 to 400,000 distinct CDR3 sequences, around an eighth being singletons. CDR3 size: 16 residues. Looked up from germline, CDR1 is LGHNA and CDR2 is YSLEER. V gave up 3 bases and J gave up 2 bases, with 14 bases separating them. The chain uses TRBV4-3 and TRBJ2-4; D not certain. The source material was PBMCs or a T cell subset sorted from them (not recorded which). This TCR was sampled from a young man who had mild COVID-19 (a few samples of this study predate the infection). Cell type and time point are not known. CDR3 DNA: TGCGCCAGCAGCCAGCAATTATCCTGGACCAAAAACATTCAGTACTTC. Its protein is CASSQQLSWTKNIQYF.